This T cell receptor beta chain was profiled in a study of T cell changes during pregnancy in multiple sclerosis. Details on this clone: The same CDR3 is also encoded by other DNA sequences in this sample.

The table came from immunoSEQ multiplex PCR; TCRdb's copy has only in-frame clones and leaves some out. The sample includes 75,000 to 95,000 clones, less than 95% of them seen just once. Looked up from germline, CDR1 is LGHNA and CDR2 is YSLEER. V trimming: 0 bases; J trimming: 4 bases; junction bases outside the gene matches: 1. The CDR3 has 15 amino acids. This sequence joins TRBV4-3 and TRBJ1-1; 11 bases are a match to TRBD1. The sample in question was peripheral blood, obtained in the first trimester of pregnancy. The sequence was collected from a female donor in good health, enrolled as a control in a pregnancy study. The CDR3: CASSQDGTGGTEAFF. The CDR3 DNA sequence: TGCGCCAGCAGCCAAGATGGGACAGGGGGCACTGAAGCTTTCTTT.